This paragraph reports one T cell receptor (beta chain). The V and J ends lost 8 bases and 6 bases respectively, with 16 bases between them. CDR3 length equals 13 residues. Looked up from germline, CDR1 is SGHTA and CDR2 is FQGNSA. The data were taken from a study of blood T cell repertoires in COVID-19. At the level of the study: Sites in the United States, Italy and Spain provided acute and convalescent COVID-19 samples. Sample material is recorded as cDNA or gDNA derived from T cells, B-cell-depleted T cells, or PBMCs.

Measured with immunoSEQ multiplex PCR; TCRdb has only the in-frame clones, and not every one. The sample lists 220,000 or so clones, roughly 88% seen once, with roughly 14% in the top ten. Enrolled through a virtual design, the participants were between 18 and 89 years of age and came from some 26 US areas. This rearrangement joins TRBV7-2 to TRBJ1-1, with D possibly being TRBD1 (5 bases). The origin of this receptor is a woman aged 50 to 60 with acute COVID-19. The sequenced sample was PBMCs or T cells enriched from blood (not recorded which). In nucleotides, the CDR3 is TGTGCCAGCGGGGGGGGGATTGAGGCTGAAGCTTTCTTT. This gives the protein CASGGGIEAEAFF. Full variable domain (outside the CDR3, taken from reference TRBV7-2 and TRBJ1-1): GAGVSQSPSNKVTEKGKDVELRCDPISGHTALYWYRQSLGQGLEFLIYFQGNSAPDKSGLPSDRFSAERTGGSVSTLTIQRTQQEDSAVYLCASGGGIEAEAFFGQGTRLTVV.